This T cell receptor beta chain emerged from a study of T cell repertoires in cytomegalovirus infection. Study at large: From public TCR beta signatures came an indication of both CMV infection and matching HLA type.

Trimming took 7 bases from V and 2 from J; bases not matched to a gene: 9. Per the germline V gene, CDR1 is MDHEN and CDR2 is SYDVKM. The CDR3 loop spans 16 amino acids. Comments on this clonotype: Its antigen is still unknown.

The study's findings and limits: The response measured ex vivo was dominated by TCR beta clonotypes (HLA-C-restricted and CMV-specific). CMV carriers with the relevant HLA were identified by cumulative public TCR beta family frequency.

One entry per CDR3 protein, called by TCRdb with MiXCR from the reads. The sample lists some 180,000 distinct CDR3 sequences; roughly 15% were seen once. The chain combines TRBV28 with TRBJ2-4, with TRBD1 matching over 9 bases. This TCR was sampled from a human donor in good health (CMV status not recorded). Some clones in this sample may be carry-over from other donors' samples. The sequenced sample consisted of CD8+ T cells from PBMCs. The CDR3 sequence: CASTRRDRVSKNIQYF. DNA for the CDR3: TGTGCCAGCACCCGCCGGGACAGGGTTTCCAAAAACATTCAGTACTTC.